This record covers a single T cell receptor (beta chain). The antigen it recognizes is unknown. No base quality values were provided; no much bigger clone lies one nucleotide off. Libraries were built with the immunoSEQ multiplex PCR assay. TCRdb obtained this table from immuneACCESS and retained in-frame rearrangements with V and J assigned. These tables miss some clones; where compared with another copy, unresolved V genes account for less than half of the shortfall, and the remainder is unexplained. The sample data list tens of thousands of clones, and roughly 92% of these were observed just once. The ten largest clonotypes hold 3% to 4% of the sample. The trim is 4 bases for V and 3 bases for J, with a gap of 16 bases between the germline ends. Based on the germline V gene (reference sequence), the CDR1 and CDR2 sequences are LNHDA and SQIVND. Taken from cysteine to phenylalanine, the CDR3 has 16 residues. Of the read, only the CDR3 DNA is kept; its 48 bases are in frame from base 1.

The source of the sample is a study of T cell changes during pregnancy in multiple sclerosis (dated by TCRdb to the late 2010s). Broadly, across the study: Changes in the T cell repertoire over the course of pregnancy were examined in this study in women with multiple sclerosis.

The source is a female donor in good health, enrolled as a control in a pregnancy study. The chain is made from TRBV19 and TRBJ2-1, and the D gene may be TRBD1, 5 bases matching. The sample was peripheral blood, taken after pregnancy. The nucleotide sequence is given as TGTGCCAGTAGTACAGCGAGGCAGGGCATCTACAATGAGCAGTTCTTC. It is translated as CASSTARQGIYNEQFF.